What follows is one TCR beta chain and its context. Its antigen is not identified. V gave up 6 bases and J gave up 2 bases, with 11 bases separating them. This CDR3 has 14 residues. CDR1 and CDR2 (germline): MNHEY, SVGEGT. The sample comes from a study of response to subunit inactivated influenza vaccine. General study points: Each seasonal influenza vaccination, the authors suggested, recruits few new T cells.

Each CDR3 protein is one row after TCRdb ran MiXCR on the RT-PCR reads. The sample contains more than 450,000 distinct CDR3 sequences, under 9% of which appear only once. J is TRBJ1-5 and V is TRBV6-2 or TRBV6-3; D possibly corresponds to TRBD1 (6 bases). Sample: PBMCs from blood, taken roughly 24 months after vaccination. The TCR was taken from a man aged 50 to 75 who received an inactivated influenza vaccine. CDR3 region: CASRGGVGNQPQHF. The CDR3 DNA follows: TGTGCCAGCAGAGGGGGAGTGGGCAATCAGCCCCAGCATTTT.